The clone carrying this TCR beta chain was counted a single time. Sequenced by immunoSEQ multiplex PCR; TCRdb stores in-frame clones only, minus some. This table holds some 51,000 clones, 81% found once. This record belongs to a study of PD-1 blockade in mismatch repair-deficient tumors. Germline V gene sequence: CDR1 MNHNS, CDR2 SASEGT. Trimming pared 6 bases from V and 9 bases from J, leaving 12 bases between. This CDR3 contains 12 residues. The sequencing here drew on peripheral blood, taken roughly 20 weeks after starting pembrolizumab. The chain recombines TRBV6-1 with TRBJ2-1; D call uncertain. The sequence was collected from an adult with mismatch repair-deficient cancer. The CDR3 bases are TGTGCCAGCAGCCTGACCCCACCTGAGCAGTTCTTC. Translation gives CASSLTPPEQFF.